The 18 T cell receptor beta chains given below trace back to one sample, sequenced in a study of cytomegalovirus exposure and HLA in healthy donors. In the PCR, 60 Vbeta and 13 Jbeta primers were used. Generated by immunoSEQ multiplex PCR, the TCRdb table keeps only in-frame clones and is missing some. The table lists about 150,000 clones, approximately 80% of them singletons. The sequenced material came from PBMCs. These receptors all stem from a woman aged 35 to 49 in good health and CMV-seronegative.

The rearrangement joins TRBV18 to TRBJ2-7; 10 nucleotides match TRBD1. This CDR3 has 15 amino acids. Germline loops: CDR1 KGHSH, CDR2 LQKENI. V lost 1 base and J lost 4; bases outside the gene matches: 4. The DNA of the CDR3 is TGTGCCAGCTCACCACGGGGACAGGGGCGGTACGAGCAGTACTTC. This sequence encodes CASSPRGQGRYEQYF.

This chain joins TRBV4-1 and TRBJ1-5; 7 bases align to TRBD1. The CDR3 spans 14 residues. Germline CDR1 and CDR2: MGHRA and YSYEKL. V lost 4 bases, J lost 3 bases, and 3 bases stayed unmatched. The CDR3 nucleotides are TGCGCCAGCAGCCTAACAGGGGTCAATCAGCCCCAGCATTTT. This sequence encodes CASSLTGVNQPQHF.

CDR3 nucleotide sequence: TGTGCCAGCAGCTTACAGCCGGCGGTGAGCTCCTACAATGAGCAGTTCTTC. It translates to CASSLQPAVSSYNEQFF. The genes are TRBV7-3 and TRBJ2-1; D gene ambiguous. CDR3 size: 17 residues. Germline-derived CDR1 and CDR2 are SGHTA and FQGTGA. Deletions cut 2 bases from V and 0 bases from J, with 14 bases between.

The J gene is TRBJ2-7, the V gene TRBV19; TRBD1 agrees at 9 bases. The CDR3 is 15 amino acids. CDR1 and CDR2 from the germline V gene are LNHDA and SQIVND (reference sequence). Trimming cost V 5 bases and J 5 bases; bases outside gene matches: 10. DNA for the CDR3: TGTGCCAGTAGTCTCGGGCGGGACAGGGTCCACGAGCAGTACTTC. As protein: CASSLGRDRVHEQYF.

V usage is TRBV5-6 and J usage is TRBJ2-1; no reliable D call. Trimming took 0 bases from V and 4 from J, leaving 5 bases between them. The CDR3 runs to 13 residues. The V gene's germline CDR1 is SGHDT and CDR2 YYEEEE. CDR3 bases: TGTGCCAGCAGCTTGGCCGTTTACAATGAGCAGTTCTTC. The encoded protein is CASSLAVYNEQFF. Complete variable domain (other parts from reference TRBV5-6 and TRBJ2-1): DAGVTQSPTHLIKTRGQQVTLRCSPKSGHDTVSWYQQALGQGPQFIFQYYEEEERQRGNFPDRFSGHQFPNYSSELNVNALLLGDSALYLCASSLAVYNEQFFGPGTRLTVL.

The chain carries TRBV11-3 and TRBJ2-3; possible D gene TRBD2, 6 bases. CDR3 length: 16 amino acids. Germline-derived CDR1 and CDR2 are SGHNT and YENEEA. Trimming stripped 6 bases from V and 0 bases from J, with 16 bases between. The CDR3, as DNA: TGTGCCAGCAGGGCGATAGCGGAAACTAGCACAGATACGCAGTATTTT. Translated: CASRAIAETSTDTQYF.

The V and J genes are TRBV11-3 and TRBJ1-2, with 7 bases fitting TRBD1. This CDR3 is 13 amino acids long. Germline trimming cut 5 bases from V and 3 bases from J; bases unmatched to any gene: 3. Germline V lookup: CDR1 SGHNT, CDR2 YENEEA. CDR3 sequence reads: CASSPDRDYGYTF. Written as DNA, the CDR3 is TGTGCCAGCAGCCCAGACAGGGACTATGGCTACACCTTC.

A single count supports this clone. The rearrangement links TRBV7-6 to TRBJ2-1, with TRBD2 matching over 10 bases. The CDR3 spans 17 residues. V was pared by 4 bases and J by 5 bases, with 11 bases of the junction left unmatched. Germline-derived CDR1 and CDR2 are SGHVS and FNYEAQ. DNA of the CDR3: TGTGCCAGCAGCTCCCTAGCGGGAGTAATGGATAACAATGAGCAGTTCTTC. Translating it yields CASSSLAGVMDNNEQFF.

The genes are TRBV27 and TRBJ2-3; maybe TRBD1 (6 bases). CDR3 length: 15 residues. Germline assignment: CDR1 MNHEY and CDR2 SMNVEV (reference sequence). V was pared by 6 bases and J by 6 bases, with 19 bases between. The CDR3 here is CASRPTGPKRDTQYF. The CDR3, as DNA: TGTGCCAGCAGACCTACAGGGCCCAAGCGGGATACGCAGTATTTT.

The rearrangement links TRBV18 to TRBJ2-2; 12 positions match TRBD1. There are 18 residues in the CDR3. The germline V gene has CDR1 KGHSH and CDR2 LQKENI. V was pared by 5 bases and J by 4 bases, with 11 bases of the junction left unmatched. The CDR3 DNA sequence: TGTGCCAGCTCAACGCTATATCGGGACAGGGGGCCCACCGGGGAGCTGTTTTTT. Translation gives CASSTLYRDRGPTGELFF.

The rearrangement joins TRBV7-9 to TRBJ2-1, with D possibly matching TRBD1 (5 bases). Germline V lookup: CDR1 SEHNR, CDR2 FQNEAQ (reference sequence). The CDR3 runs 13 residues. The V end lost 6 bases, the J end lost 0 bases, and 6 bases lay between the germline ends. The CDR3 DNA follows: TGTGCCAGCAGGGACACCTCCTACAATGAGCAGTTCTTC. Its protein is CASRDTSYNEQFF.

This clone was counted between two and nine times. The chain links TRBV7-2 to TRBJ2-1; 15 bases agree with TRBD2. V lost 6 bases and J lost 7; bases outside the gene matches: 7. CDR1 is SGHTA, CDR2 FQGNSA, per germline. The CDR3 length is 16 residues. Written as DNA, the CDR3 is TGTGCCAGCAGATGGACTAGCGGGGGGGCTGGTAATGAGCAGTTCTTC. This sequence encodes CASRWTSGGAGNEQFF.

The rearrangement links TRBV5-6 to TRBJ2-7; TRBD1 matches at 11 bases. The CDR3 spans 16 residues. V lost 4 bases to trimming and J lost 7 bases; unmatched junction nucleotides: 13. From germline, CDR1 is SGHDT and CDR2 YYEEEE. In nucleotides, the CDR3 is TGTGCCAGCAGCCCCACCCAAGGACAGGGGGCGCGGGAGCAGTACTTC. Amino acids: CASSPTQGQGAREQYF.

V gene TRBV2 combines with J gene TRBJ2-5, with 9 bases fitting TRBD2. V shed 5 bases, J shed 10 bases, and the junction held 8 bases outside the gene matches. The CDR3 contains 13 residues. CDR1 is SNHLY, CDR2 FYNNEI, per germline. The CDR3, as DNA: TGTGCCAGCAGTAAGGAGCGGGAGGTCGACCAGTACTTC. Translation gives CASSKEREVDQYF.

The rearrangement uses TRBV19 and TRBJ2-7; D unclear. The CDR3 extends over 14 amino acids. Germline V CDR1 and CDR2: LNHDA, SQIVND (reference sequence). V was trimmed by 5 bases and J by 2 bases, leaving 13 bases between them. Here the CDR3 reads CASSLGSTTYEQYF. The CDR3 DNA reads TGTGCCAGTAGTCTTGGAAGCACTACCTACGAGCAGTACTTC.

The chain uses TRBV29-1 and TRBJ1-6; D is possibly TRBD1 (5 bases). With 5 bases removed from V and 7 bases from J, the gap between germline ends came to 15 bases. Germline CDR1 SQVTM, CDR2 ANQGSEA. CDR3 length: 14 residues. CDR3 bases: TGCAGCGTTCGGCAGACAGATCCGAATTCACCCCTCCACTTT. Translating gives CSVRQTDPNSPLHF.

The genes are TRBV4-3 and TRBJ2-3; D might be TRBD2 (6 bases). Germline V gene lookup returns CDR1 LGHNA and CDR2 YSLEER. V was trimmed by 1 base and J by 6 bases, leaving 20 bases between them. This CDR3 has 17 residues. The CDR3 loop reads CASSQAPGLSIADTQYF. The CDR3 region has the DNA TGCGCCAGCAGCCAAGCCCCAGGACTATCAATTGCCGATACGCAGTATTTT.

This clone was observed a few times. For the CDR3, the DNA is TGCGCCAGCAGCCAAGAGGAAGGCCAGGGGGGAACTGAAGCTTTCTTT. This gives the protein CASSQEEGQGGTEAFF. The rearrangement uses TRBV4-3 and TRBJ1-1; 7 bases fit TRBD1. The CDR3 runs to 16 residues. After removal of 0 bases from V and 5 bases from J, the junction contained 9 bases not matched to a gene. CDR1 LGHNA and CDR2 YSLEER come from the germline V gene.